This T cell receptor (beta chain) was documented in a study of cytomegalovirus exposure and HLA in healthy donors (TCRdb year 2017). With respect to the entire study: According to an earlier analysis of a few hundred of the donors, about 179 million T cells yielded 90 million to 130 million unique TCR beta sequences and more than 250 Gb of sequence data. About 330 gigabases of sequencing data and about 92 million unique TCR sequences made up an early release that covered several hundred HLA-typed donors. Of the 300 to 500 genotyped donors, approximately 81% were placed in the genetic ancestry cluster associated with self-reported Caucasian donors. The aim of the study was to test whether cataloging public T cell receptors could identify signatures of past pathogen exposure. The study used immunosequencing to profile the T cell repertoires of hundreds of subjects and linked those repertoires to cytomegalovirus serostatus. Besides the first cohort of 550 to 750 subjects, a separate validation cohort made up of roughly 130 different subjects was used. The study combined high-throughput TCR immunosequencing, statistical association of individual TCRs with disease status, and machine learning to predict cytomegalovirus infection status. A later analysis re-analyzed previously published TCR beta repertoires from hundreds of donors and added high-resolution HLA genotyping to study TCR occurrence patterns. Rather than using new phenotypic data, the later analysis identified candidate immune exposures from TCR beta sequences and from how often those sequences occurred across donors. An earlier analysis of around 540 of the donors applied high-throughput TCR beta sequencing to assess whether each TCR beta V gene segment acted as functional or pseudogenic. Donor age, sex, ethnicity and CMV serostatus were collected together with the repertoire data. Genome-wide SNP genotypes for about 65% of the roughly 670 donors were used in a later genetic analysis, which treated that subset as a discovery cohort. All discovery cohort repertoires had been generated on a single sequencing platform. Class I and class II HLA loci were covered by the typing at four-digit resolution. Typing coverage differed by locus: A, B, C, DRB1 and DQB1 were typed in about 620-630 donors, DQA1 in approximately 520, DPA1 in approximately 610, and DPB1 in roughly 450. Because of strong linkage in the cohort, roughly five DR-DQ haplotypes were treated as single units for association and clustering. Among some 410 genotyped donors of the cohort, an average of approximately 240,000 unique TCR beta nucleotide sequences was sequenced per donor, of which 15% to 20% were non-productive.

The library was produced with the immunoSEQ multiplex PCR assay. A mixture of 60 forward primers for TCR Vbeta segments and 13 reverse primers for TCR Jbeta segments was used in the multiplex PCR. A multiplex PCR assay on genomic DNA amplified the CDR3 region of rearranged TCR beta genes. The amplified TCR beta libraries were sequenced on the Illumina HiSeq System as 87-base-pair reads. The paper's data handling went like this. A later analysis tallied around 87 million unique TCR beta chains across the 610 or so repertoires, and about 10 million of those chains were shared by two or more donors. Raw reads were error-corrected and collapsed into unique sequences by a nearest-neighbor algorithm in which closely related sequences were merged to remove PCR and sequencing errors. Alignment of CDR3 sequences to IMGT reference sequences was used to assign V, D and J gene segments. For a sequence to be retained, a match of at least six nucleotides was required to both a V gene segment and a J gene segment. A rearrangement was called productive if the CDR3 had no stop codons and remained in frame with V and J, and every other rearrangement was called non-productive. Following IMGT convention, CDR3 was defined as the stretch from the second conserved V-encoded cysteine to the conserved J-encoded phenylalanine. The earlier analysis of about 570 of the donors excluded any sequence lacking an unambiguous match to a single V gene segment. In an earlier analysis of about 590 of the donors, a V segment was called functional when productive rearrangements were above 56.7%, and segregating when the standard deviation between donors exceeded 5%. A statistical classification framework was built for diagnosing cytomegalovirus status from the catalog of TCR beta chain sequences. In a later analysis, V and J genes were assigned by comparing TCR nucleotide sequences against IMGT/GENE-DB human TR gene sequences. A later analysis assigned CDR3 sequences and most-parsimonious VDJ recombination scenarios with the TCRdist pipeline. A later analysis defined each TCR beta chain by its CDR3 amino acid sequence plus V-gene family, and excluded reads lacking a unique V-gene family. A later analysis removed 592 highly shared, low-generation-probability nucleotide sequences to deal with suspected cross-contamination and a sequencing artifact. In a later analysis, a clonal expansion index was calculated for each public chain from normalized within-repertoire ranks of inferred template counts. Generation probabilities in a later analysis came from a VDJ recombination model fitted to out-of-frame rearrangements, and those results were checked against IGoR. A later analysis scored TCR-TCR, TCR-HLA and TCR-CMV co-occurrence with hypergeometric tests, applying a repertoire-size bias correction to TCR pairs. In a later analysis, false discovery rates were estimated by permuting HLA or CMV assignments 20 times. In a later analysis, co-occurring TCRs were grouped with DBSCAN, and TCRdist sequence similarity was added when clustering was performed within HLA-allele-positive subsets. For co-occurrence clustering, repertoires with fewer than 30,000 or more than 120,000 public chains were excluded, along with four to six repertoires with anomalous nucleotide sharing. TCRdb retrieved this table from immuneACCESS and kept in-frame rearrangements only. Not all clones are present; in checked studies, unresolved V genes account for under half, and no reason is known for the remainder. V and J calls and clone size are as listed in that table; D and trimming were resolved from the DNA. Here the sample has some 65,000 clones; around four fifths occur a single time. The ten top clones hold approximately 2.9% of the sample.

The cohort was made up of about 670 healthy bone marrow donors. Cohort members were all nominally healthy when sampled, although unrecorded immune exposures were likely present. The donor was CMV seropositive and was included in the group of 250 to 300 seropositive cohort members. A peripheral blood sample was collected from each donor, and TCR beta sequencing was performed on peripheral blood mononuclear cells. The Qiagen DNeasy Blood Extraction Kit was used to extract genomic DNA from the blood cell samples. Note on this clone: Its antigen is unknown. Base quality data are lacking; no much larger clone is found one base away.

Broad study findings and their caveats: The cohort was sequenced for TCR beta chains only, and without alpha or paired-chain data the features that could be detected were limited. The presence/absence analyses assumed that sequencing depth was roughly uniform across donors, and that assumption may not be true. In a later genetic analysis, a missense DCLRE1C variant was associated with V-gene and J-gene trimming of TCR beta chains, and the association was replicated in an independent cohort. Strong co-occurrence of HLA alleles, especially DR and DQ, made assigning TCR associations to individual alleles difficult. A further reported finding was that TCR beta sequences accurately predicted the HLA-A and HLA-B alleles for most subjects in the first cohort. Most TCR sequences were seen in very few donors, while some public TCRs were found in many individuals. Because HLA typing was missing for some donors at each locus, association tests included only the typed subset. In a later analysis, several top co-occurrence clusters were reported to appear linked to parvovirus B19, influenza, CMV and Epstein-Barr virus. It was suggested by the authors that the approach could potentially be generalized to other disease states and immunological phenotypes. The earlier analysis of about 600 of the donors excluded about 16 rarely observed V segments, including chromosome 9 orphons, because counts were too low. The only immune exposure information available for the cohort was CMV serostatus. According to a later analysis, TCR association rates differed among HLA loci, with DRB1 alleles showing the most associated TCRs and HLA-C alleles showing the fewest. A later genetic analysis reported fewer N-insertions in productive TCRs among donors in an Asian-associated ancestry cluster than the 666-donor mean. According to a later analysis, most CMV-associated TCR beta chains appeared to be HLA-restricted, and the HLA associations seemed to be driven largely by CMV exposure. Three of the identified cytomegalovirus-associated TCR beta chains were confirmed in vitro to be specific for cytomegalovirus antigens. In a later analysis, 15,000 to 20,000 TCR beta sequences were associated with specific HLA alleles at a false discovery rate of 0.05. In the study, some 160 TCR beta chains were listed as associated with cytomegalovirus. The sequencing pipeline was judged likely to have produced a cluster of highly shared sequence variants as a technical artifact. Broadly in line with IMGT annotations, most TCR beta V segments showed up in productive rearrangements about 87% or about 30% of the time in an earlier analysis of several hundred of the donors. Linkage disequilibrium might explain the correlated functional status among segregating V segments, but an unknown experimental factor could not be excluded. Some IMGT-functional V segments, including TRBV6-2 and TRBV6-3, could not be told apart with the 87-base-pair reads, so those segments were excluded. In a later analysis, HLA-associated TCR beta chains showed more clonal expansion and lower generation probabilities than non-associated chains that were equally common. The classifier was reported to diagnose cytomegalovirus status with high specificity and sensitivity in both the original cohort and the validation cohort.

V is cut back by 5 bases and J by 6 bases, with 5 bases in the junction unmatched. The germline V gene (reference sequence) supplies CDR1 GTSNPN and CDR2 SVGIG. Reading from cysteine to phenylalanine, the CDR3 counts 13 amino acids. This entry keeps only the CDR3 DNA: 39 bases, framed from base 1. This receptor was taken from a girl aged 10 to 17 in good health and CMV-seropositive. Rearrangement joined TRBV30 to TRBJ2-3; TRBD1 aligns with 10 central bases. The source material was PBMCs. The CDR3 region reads CAWGTGDEDTQYF. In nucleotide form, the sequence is TGTGCCTGGGGGACAGGGGACGAGGATACGCAGTATTTT.